The rows below give T cell receptor beta chains drawn from one sample of a study of T cells in Graves' hyperthyroidism and ophthalmopathy. Each CDR3 protein is one row after TCRdb ran MiXCR on the multiplex PCR reads. This table has 550,000 to 600,000 distinct CDR3 sequences, around 14% appearing once. Sequenced material: blood. Receptors originate from a woman aged 18-29 years with Graves' ophthalmopathy. The CDR3 runs from the conserved cysteine through the conserved F or W. D genes are given only for firm matches. Clone size is stated in some rows and not others, as once, few, many or a class when expanded.

>TRBV4-1|.|TRBJ2-3|TRBD2
CASSHYSGRDKADTQYF
TGTGCCAGCAGCCATTACAGCGGGAGGGACAAGGCAGATACGCAGTATTTT
>TRBV20-1|few|TRBJ2-3|TRBD2
CSATLWRGWGPDTQYF
TGCAGTGCTACGCTCTGGCGGGGGTGGGGCCCGGATACGCAGTATTTT
>TRBV6-5|many|TRBJ2-1|TRBD2
CASSYDGGGRPYNEQFF
TGTGCCAGCAGTTACGATGGGGGCGGGAGGCCCTACAATGAGCAGTTCTTC
>TRBV7-2|.|TRBJ1-3|TRBD1
CASSLGQGGYTIYF
TGTGCCAGCAGCTTAGGACAGGGTGGCTACACCATATATTTT
>TRBV6-1|.|TRBJ2-1|TRBD2
CASSLGLAGFNEQFF
TGTGCCAGCAGTCTGGGACTAGCGGGCTTCAATGAGCAGTTCTTC
>TRBV9|.|TRBJ2-3|TRBD2
CASSVGGGAKGRLTDTQYF
TGTGCCAGCAGCGTAGGGGGGGGAGCAAAGGGGCGCTTGACAGATACGCAGTATTTT
>TRBV9|.|TRBJ1-3|.
CASSFMQCSGNTIYF
TGTGCCAGCAGCTTTATGCAGTGCTCTGGAAACACCATATATTTT
>TRBV6-1|many|TRBJ2-1|.
CASSPDTLLYNEQFF
TGTGCCAGCAGTCCGGACACCCTCCTCTACAATGAGCAGTTCTTC
>TRBV6-5|.|TRBJ1-1|.
CASSYSWTGGNTEAFF
TGTGCCAGCAGTTACTCGTGGACGGGGGGGAACACTGAAGCTTTCTTT
>TRBV2|many|TRBJ2-4|.
CASSLENIQYF
TGTGCCAGCAGTCTTGAAAACATTCAGTACTTC
>TRBV4-1|.|TRBJ2-1|.
CASSQEQSSYNEQFF
TGCGCCAGCAGCCAAGAGCAGAGCTCCTACAATGAGCAGTTCTTC
>TRBV2|many|TRBJ2-7|.
CASSRAYLTYEQYF
TGTGCCAGCAGTCGGGCCTATCTCACCTACGAGCAGTACTTC
>TRBV2|many|TRBJ1-1|.
CASSENRLNTEAFF
TGTGCCAGCAGTGAAAACAGGCTGAACACTGAAGCTTTCTTT
>TRBV9|few|TRBJ1-1|.
CASSVDGGRDTEAFF
TGTGCCAGCAGCGTAGATGGTGGTAGGGACACTGAAGCTTTCTTT
>TRBV19|few|TRBJ1-4|.
CASSTTGLTNEKLFF
TGTGCCAGTAGTACTACAGGGCTGACTAATGAAAAACTGTTTTTT
>TRBV11-3|.|TRBJ2-5|.
CASSWEKEETQYF
TGTGCCAGCAGCTGGGAGAAGGAAGAGACCCAGTACTTC
>TRBV20-1|.|TRBJ1-5|.
CSARVYDSENQPQHF
TGCAGTGCTAGAGTATACGACAGCGAGAATCAGCCCCAGCATTTT
>TRBV15|.|TRBJ1-2|TRBD1
CATSGRGAANYGYTF
TGTGCCACCAGCGGCAGGGGGGCCGCTAACTATGGCTACACCTTC
>TRBV7-9|many|TRBJ2-1|.
CASSSGPTRNEQFF
TGTGCCAGCAGCTCCGGTCCTACCCGCAATGAGCAGTTCTTC
>TRBV9|.|TRBJ1-3|TRBD1
CASSPRQGGNTIYF
TGTGCCAGCAGCCCTCGACAGGGTGGAAACACCATATATTTT
>TRBV28|many|TRBJ2-7|TRBD2
CASSLMGLARYYEQYF
TGTGCCAGCAGTTTAATGGGACTAGCGAGATACTACGAGCAGTACTTC
>TRBV6-9|.|TRBJ2-1|TRBD1
CASSWGQGGTHEQFF
TGTGCCAGCAGTTGGGGACAGGGGGGAACCCATGAGCAGTTCTTC
>TRBV12-3/TRBV12-4|many|TRBJ1-2|.
CASTRGSHYYGYTF
TGTGCCAGCACGCGGGGCAGCCACTACTATGGCTACACCTTC
>TRBV7-2|.|TRBJ2-2|.
CASSLQGYTGELFF
TGTGCCAGCAGCCTCCAGGGGTACACCGGGGAGCTGTTTTTT
>TRBV2|many|TRBJ2-7|.
CASSDWQGSYEQYF
TGTGCCAGCAGTGATTGGCAGGGCTCCTACGAGCAGTACTTC
>TRBV2|.|TRBJ2-1|TRBD2
CASPRIGTSYNEQFF
TGTGCCAGCCCCCGGATCGGGACTAGCTACAATGAGCAGTTCTTC
>TRBV6-1|many|TRBJ2-1|.
CASSPRDWMDEQFF
TGTGCCAGCAGTCCCCGGGATTGGATGGATGAGCAGTTCTTC
>TRBV6-2/TRBV6-3|.|TRBJ1-1|.
CASRRSNTEAFF
TGTGCCAGCCGAAGGTCGAACACTGAAGCTTTCTTT
>TRBV7-3|.|TRBJ2-3|.
CASSLTRSSDTDTQYF
TGTGCCAGCAGCTTAACGAGGAGTAGCGACACAGATACGCAGTATTTT
>TRBV4-1|.|TRBJ2-7|.
CASSQGQVVNEQYF
TGCGCCAGCAGCCAAGGACAGGTAGTAAACGAGCAGTACTTC
>TRBV6-1|.|TRBJ2-2|TRBD2
CASSPLAGEFAGELFF
TGTGCCAGCAGTCCACTAGCGGGAGAATTCGCCGGGGAGCTGTTTTTT
>TRBV5-1|few|TRBJ2-1|TRBD2
CASSSGISGTSGKGTDYEQFF
TGCGCCAGCAGCTCGGGCATTTCCGGGACTAGCGGGAAGGGGACGGATTATGAGCAGTTCTTC
>TRBV2|many|TRBJ2-7|TRBD1
CASRQGAWEQYF
TGTGCCAGCAGACAGGGGGCCTGGGAGCAGTACTTC
>TRBV28|.|TRBJ2-5|.
CASSLFPGQETQCF
TGTGCCAGCAGTTTATTCCCGGGGCAAGAGACCCAGTGCTTC
>TRBV30|many|TRBJ2-7|TRBD1
CAWSSPGTGDEQYF
TGTGCCTGGAGTTCTCCGGGGACAGGGGACGAGCAGTACTTC
>TRBV3-1|.|TRBJ2-5|.
CASSQSGPETQYF
TGTGCCAGCAGCCAGTCAGGGCCAGAGACCCAGTACTTC
>TRBV6-1|.|TRBJ2-5|TRBD2
CASSPRLAGGQGTQYF
TGTGCCAGCAGTCCTCGACTAGCGGGAGGACAAGGGACCCAGTACTTC
>TRBV18|many|TRBJ1-4|.
CASSPRLGEKLFF
TGTGCCAGCTCACCGCGTTTAGGTGAAAAACTGTTTTTT
>TRBV15|.|TRBJ1-3|.
CATSRDRGAGNTIYF
TGTGCCACCAGCAGAGATCGAGGGGCTGGAAACACCATATATTTT
>TRBV7-2|.|TRBJ1-4|.
CASSLWHRNEKLFF
TGTGCCAGCAGCTTATGGCACAGGAATGAAAAACTGTTTTTT
>TRBV10-3|many|TRBJ2-7|TRBD1
CAISGQGKNEQYF
TGTGCCATCAGCGGACAGGGAAAGAACGAGCAGTACTTC
>TRBV29-1|few|TRBJ2-3|TRBD1
CSVEDTDRGGGDTQYF
TGCAGCGTTGAAGATACGGACAGGGGCGGAGGAGATACGCAGTATTTT
>TRBV7-2|many|TRBJ2-1|.
CASSLAIGRQFF
TGTGCCAGCAGCTTAGCAATAGGGAGACAGTTCTTC
>TRBV12-3/TRBV12-4|few|TRBJ2-1|TRBD2
CASTPLAGAYNEQFF
TGTGCCAGCACCCCACTAGCGGGAGCTTACAATGAGCAGTTCTTC
>TRBV5-1|once|TRBJ2-3|TRBD2
CASSPVAGEGTDTQYF
TGCGCCAGCAGCCCCGTAGCGGGAGAGGGCACAGATACGCAGTATTTT
>TRBV27|many|TRBJ1-5|.
CASSLEGIGAGQPQHF
TGTGCCAGCAGTTTAGAAGGGATCGGAGCAGGTCAGCCCCAGCATTTT
>TRBV7-9|few|TRBJ1-1|.
CASSLAGGVTEAFF
TGTGCCAGCAGCTTAGCGGGGGGAGTCACTGAAGCTTTCTTT
>TRBV20-1|many|TRBJ2-7|.
CSANRGQSYEQYF
TGCAGTGCTAACCGGGGGCAATCCTACGAGCAGTACTTC
>TRBV12-3/TRBV12-4|many|TRBJ2-1|TRBD2
CATLLGLAAYNEQFF
TGTGCCACCCTGCTGGGACTAGCGGCCTACAATGAGCAGTTCTTC